These 5 T cell receptor beta chains were all obtained from the same sample, sequenced in a study of cytomegalovirus exposure and HLA in healthy donors. PCR used 60 Vbeta primers and 13 Jbeta primers. Sequenced by immunoSEQ multiplex PCR; TCRdb stores in-frame clones only, minus some. The repertoire has 150,000 to 200,000 clones, 75% to 90% of them found once; the top ten carry approximately 2%. Material: PBMCs. Receptors originate from a human donor in good health.

This chain links TRBV7-9 with TRBJ2-3, with 7 nucleotides matching TRBD1. The CDR3 spans 15 residues. After removal of 5 bases from V and 2 bases from J, the junction contained 7 bases not matched to a gene. Germline CDR1 is SEHNR and CDR2 is FQNEAQ (reference sequence). The CDR3 DNA is TGTGCCAGCAGCGGTGGACAGGTGGACACAGATACGCAGTATTTT. This translates into CASSGGQVDTDTQYF. Based on the CDR3 plus reference TRBV7-9 and TRBJ2-3, the full variable domain is DTGVSQNPRHKITKRGQNVTFRCDPISEHNRLYWYRQTLGQGPEFLTYFQNEAQLEKSRLLSDRFSAERPKGSFSTLEIQRTEQGDSAMYLCASSGGQVDTDTQYFGPGTRLTVL.

The chain combines TRBV5-1 with TRBJ1-1; possibly TRBD1 for D (6 bases). Per the germline V gene, CDR1 is SGHRS and CDR2 is YFSETQ. Trimming left V 5 bases short and J 4 bases short, with 18 bases between. The CDR3 loop spans 15 amino acids. The CDR3 DNA reads TGCGCCAGCAGGGACGGGACAACCGCGGGCACTGAAGCTTTCTTT. Its translation is CASRDGTTAGTEAFF.

The chain recombines TRBV4-1 with TRBJ1-6, with D possibly TRBD1 on 5 matching bases. CDR1 is MGHRA, CDR2 YSYEKL, per germline. Trimming shortened V by 0 bases and J by 7 bases, and 19 bases separated the two germline ends. This CDR3 contains 18 residues. The CDR3 DNA follows: TGCGCCAGCAGCCAAGAAAGAAATGGCCAGGGATCCAATTCACCCCTCCACTTT. Its protein product is CASSQERNGQGSNSPLHF.

The chain is built from TRBV7-2 and TRBJ2-2; no reliable D call. The ends were cut back, 5 bases at V and 4 bases at J, with 8 bases in the middle. The CDR3 runs 13 residues. CDR1 and CDR2 (germline): SGHTA, FQGNSA. Here the CDR3 reads CASSQQRTGELFF. In DNA, the CDR3 is TGTGCCAGCAGCCAGCAGCGCACCGGGGAGCTGTTTTTT.

In DNA form, the CDR3 reads TGCGCCAGCAGCCAAGAGGGGGGGATCAGCTCCTACGAGCAGTACTTC. Translated: CASSQEGGISSYEQYF. This chain connects TRBV4-1 to TRBJ2-7, with 7 positions matching TRBD2. The CDR3 totals 16 residues. V gave up 0 bases and J gave up 0 bases; unmatched junction bases: 5. Germline CDR1 reads MGHRA; CDR2 reads YSYEKL.